This TCR beta chain was profiled in a study of shared clonotypes between healthy human individuals. Study outcomes and limitations: A generally larger estimated richness was seen in naive subsets than in memory subsets. Tissue TCR repertoires likely differ from these blood-only repertoires. Among donors, sharing of clonotypes was expected to be affected by sequencing depth. Having only a few donors restricted how much genetic and exposure-history diversity was captured.

Naive-designated CD8 cells lacked CD45RO, were positively enriched for CCR7, and omitted terminally differentiated effector memory CD45RA+ cells. The table came from immunoSEQ multiplex PCR; TCRdb's copy has only in-frame clones and leaves some out. The sample holds 560,000 or so clones, roughly 96% seen once. The CDR3 runs to 22 residues. CDR1 and CDR2 from the germline V gene are MNHNS and SASEGT. V lost 1 base, J lost 8 bases, and 33 bases lay in between. About this clone: The antigen remains undetermined.

This clonotype was obtained from a woman in her 30s in good health. The rearrangement joins TRBV6-1 to TRBJ1-6, with a weak D call TRBD1 (6 bases). Material for sequencing was naive CD8+ T cells sorted from blood. In DNA, the CDR3 is TGTGCCAGCAGTGAAGGGAAGTTATCCCACCTAATAACAGGGCGAGGCGATTCACCCCTCCACTTT. Its protein product is CASSEGKLSHLITGRGDSPLHF.